What follows are 23 T cell receptor beta chains derived from one specimen sequenced in a study of breast tumors, draining lymph nodes, adjacent tissues. Breast cancer patients provided tissue from their axillary draining lymph nodes. TCRdb redid the calling of the multiplex PCR reads with MiXCR, one entry per CDR3 protein. The sample comprises 120,000 to 150,000 distinct CDR3 sequences, around a third of which are singletons, and around 2.3% rests with the top ten. Specimen: axillary lymph node tissue. The receptors here all came from a female donor with breast cancer. Some clones in this sample may be carry-over from other donors' samples.

This clonotype has at least ten counts. The J gene is TRBJ2-5, the V gene TRBV20-1; no clear D gene. This CDR3 has 13 amino acids. The germline V and J ends were trimmed by 6 bases and 5 bases, with 16 bases remaining between them. The germline CDR1 and CDR2 sequences are DFQATT and SNEGSKA (reference sequence). CDR3 region: CSAWAPVGETQYF. The DNA for the CDR3 is TGCAGTGCCTGGGCCCCCGTTGGGGAGACCCAGTACTTC.

This clonotype came up many times. J is TRBJ1-6 and V is TRBV6-5; D remains ambiguous. Per the germline V gene, CDR1 is MNHEY and CDR2 is SVGAGI. Trimming removed 0 bases at V and 5 bases at J, with 8 bases between. There are 15 residues in the CDR3. CDR3 sequence (DNA): TGTGCCAGCAGTTACTCACGGTTCCATAATTCACCCCTCCACTTT. This translates into CASSYSRFHNSPLHF.

Only one count was recorded for this clonotype. An end of the junction differs from the germline gene, which may be a read error. The CDR3 DNA reads as TGTGCCGTCAGTGAGCATCTTGGTAGCGGGGGGGCTCCGTACGAGCAGTACTTC. Translation: CAVSEHLGSGGAPYEQYF. The gene calls are TRBV10-3 and TRBJ2-5, with 11 bases identical to TRBD2. The end of the DNA aligns better with TRBJ2-7, so the J call may be wrong. Germline assignment: CDR1 ENHRY and CDR2 SYGVKD. The CDR3 consists of 18 residues.

The sample holds many counts of this clonotype. This chain links TRBV12-3 or TRBV12-4 with TRBJ2-6; no definite D call. There are 16 residues in the CDR3. The germline V and J ends were trimmed by 1 base and 4 bases, with 11 bases remaining between them. DNA of the CDR3: TGTGCCAGCAGTTTAGACGGAATAAGAGGGGCCAACGTCCTGACTTTC. The encoded protein is CASSLDGIRGANVLTF.

This clonotype was counted a few times. Being one base from a much bigger clone, this may be a read error. The chain couples TRBV5-1 to TRBJ2-5; 11 bases match TRBD2. With V trimmed by 1 base and J by 5 bases, 4 bases remained unmatched. CDR3 length equals 15 residues. Germline V gene lookup returns CDR1 SGHRS and CDR2 YFSETQ. The CDR3 DNA follows: TGCGCCAGCAGCTTGATGACTAGCGGGGACGAGACCCAGTACTTC. Translation: CASSLMTSGDETQYF.

Only a few counts were recorded for this clonotype. One junction end does not reproduce the germline sequence, and a read error may be involved. The rearrangement uses TRBV6-2 or TRBV6-3 and TRBJ2-1; D is perhaps TRBD1 (5 bases). The germline CDR1 and CDR2 sequences are MNHEY and SVGEGT. This CDR3 has 16 residues. CDR3 bases: TGTGCCAGCAGTCACTCGACCAGGGTTTTTGACAATGAGCAGTTCTTC. Amino acids: CASSHSTRVFDNEQFF.

This clonotype occurred once. The chain joins TRBV20-1 to TRBJ1-4; perhaps TRBD1 as D (5 bases). With 5 bases removed from V and 8 bases from J, the gap between germline ends came to 21 bases. Germline V gene lookup returns CDR1 DFQATT and CDR2 SNEGSKA (reference sequence). The CDR3 totals 15 residues. The CDR3 sequence is CSAATSGDGIEKLFF. CDR3 bases: TGCAGTGCTGCGACTAGCGGGGACGGAATAGAAAAACTGTTTTTT.

In its sample, this clonotype was seen many times. The chain uses TRBV19 and TRBJ2-7; 9 bases map to TRBD2. The junction had 5 bases not matched to a gene; V was cut back by 6 bases and J by 5 bases. Germline V gene data show CDR1 as LNHDA and CDR2 as SQIVND (reference sequence). The CDR3 totals 13 residues. CDR3 coding DNA: TGTGCCAGTAGCGCTAGCGGGGCCGACGAGCAGTACTTC. Translation gives CASSASGADEQYF.

This clonotype was picked up many times. The chain carries TRBV6-1 and TRBJ2-2; D gene unclear. The CDR3 consists of 15 residues. In germline, CDR1 is MNHNS, CDR2 SASEGT. Deletions cut 0 bases from V and 1 base from J, with 6 bases between. The CDR3 bases are TGTGCCAGCAGTGAAGCGCGTGGGAACACCGGGGAGCTGTTTTTT. This codes for CASSEARGNTGELFF.

This clonotype was recorded at least ten times. The rearrangement uses TRBV6-2 or TRBV6-3 and TRBJ1-5, with TRBD1 matching 9 bases. J lost 2 bases, V lost 2 bases, and 4 bases had no gene match. Germline CDR1 MNHEY, CDR2 SVGEGT. This CDR3 comprises 16 residues. The CDR3 loop reads CASSYQDRGGNQPQHF. The CDR3 DNA follows: TGTGCCAGCAGTTACCAGGACAGGGGTGGCAATCAGCCCCAGCATTTT.

This chain links TRBV5-6 with TRBJ1-5, with 10 bases identical to TRBD1. Germline V gene lookup returns CDR1 SGHDT and CDR2 YYEEEE. J lost 4 bases, V lost 5 bases, and 6 bases had no gene match. The CDR3 totals 15 residues. Here the CDR3 DNA reads TGTGCCAGCAGGTTCGGGACAGGGGTTAATCAGCCCCAGCATTTT. Translation gives CASRFGTGVNQPQHF.

In its sample, this clonotype was seen many times. The chain links TRBV6-1 to TRBJ2-5, with TRBD1 identical over 9 bases. The ends lost 5 bases at V and 5 bases at J; junction bases unmatched: 15. The length of the CDR3 is 17 residues. Germline CDR1 MNHNS, CDR2 SASEGT. The CDR3 region has the DNA TGTGCCAGCAGTACCTATTCTCCGGGACAGGGACGGGAGACCCAGTACTTC. This sequence encodes CASSTYSPGQGRETQYF.

The chain recombines TRBV15 with TRBJ1-6; 7 nucleotides agree with TRBD1. Germline CDR1 is LNHNV and CDR2 is YYDKDF (reference sequence). This CDR3 is 15 amino acids long. J lost 10 bases, V lost 6 bases, and 12 bases had no gene match. DNA for the CDR3: TGTGCCACCAGGTTTGGGCAACAGGGGACGTCACCCCTCCACTTT. Residues: CATRFGQQGTSPLHF.

Turning to this clonotype: One junction end disagrees with the germline gene, perhaps due to a read error. This chain joins TRBV7-9 and TRBJ1-3; possibly TRBD1 for D (5 bases). The CDR3 loop spans 16 amino acids. Looked up from germline, CDR1 is SEHNR and CDR2 is FQNEAQ (reference sequence). The CDR3 sequence is CASSLGVQGSGNTIYF. The DNA for the CDR3 is TGCGCCAGCAGCTTGGGGGTGCAGGGCTCTGGAAACACCATATATTTT.

This clonotype appeared many times. The chain carries TRBV9 and TRBJ2-5, with D perhaps given as TRBD1 or TRBD2 (7 bases each). CDR3 size: 16 residues. Per germline, CDR1 SGDLS and CDR2 YYNGEE. The V end lost 4 bases, the J end lost 5 bases, and 21 bases lay between the germline ends. This CDR3 reads CASSPGRQGGLETQYF. The CDR3 coding sequence is TGTGCCAGCAGCCCGGGTCGACAGGGAGGGTTGGAGACCCAGTACTTC.

Turning to this clonotype: A clone one base away is much larger, so this may be a read error. The chain links TRBV6-6 to TRBJ2-3; perhaps TRBD2 as D (7 bases). The germline V gene encodes CDR1 MNHNY and CDR2 SVGAGI (reference sequence). The CDR3 is made up of 15 amino acids. The CDR3 DNA reads as TGTGCCAGCAGTTACTCTCGCGGGGGCTCAGATACGCGGTATTTT. It translates to CASSYSRGGSDTRYF.

This clonotype appeared many times. The V call is TRBV6-6, the J call TRBJ2-7; 13 bases align to TRBD2. CDR3 length: 15 amino acids. V dropped 5 bases and J dropped 6; count of bases not matched to a gene: 7. Germline lookup yields CDR1 MNHNY and CDR2 SVGAGI (reference sequence). CDR3 sequence: CASSPPGTSGVEQYF. In DNA, the CDR3 is TGTGCCAGCAGTCCCCCCGGGACTAGCGGGGTCGAGCAGTACTTC.

The genes are TRBV20-1 and TRBJ2-5; D possibly matches TRBD1 or TRBD2 (7 bases each). The length of the CDR3 is 13 residues. The V end lost 6 bases, the J end lost 5 bases, and 16 bases lay between the germline ends. CDR1 is DFQATT, CDR2 SNEGSKA, per germline (reference sequence). The CDR3 bases are TGCAGTGCGAGCTCAGGGGGGGTTGAGACCCAGTACTTC. Protein product: CSASSGGVETQYF.

This clonotype appeared many times. V gene TRBV6-6 combines with J gene TRBJ2-7; 8 bases match TRBD1. CDR1 is MNHNY and CDR2 is SVGAGI in the germline V gene (reference sequence). There are 15 residues in the CDR3. V shed 1 base, J shed 5 bases, and the junction held 7 bases outside the gene matches. CDR3 DNA sequence: TGTGCCAGCAGTTACTTTGGACAGGGCCAGGACGAGCAGTACTTC. Its protein is CASSYFGQGQDEQYF.

The chain employs TRBV7-9 and TRBJ1-1; unclear D gene. Germline values: CDR1 SEHNR, CDR2 FQNEAQ (reference sequence). The ends were cut back, 3 bases at V and 6 bases at J, with 14 bases in the middle. CDR3 size: 14 residues. CDR3 nucleotide sequence: TGTGCCAGCAGCTTCCGGCGGGAGAAACCTGAAGCTTTCTTT. This gives the protein CASSFRREKPEAFF.

This clonotype was seen ten or more times. The chain uses TRBV5-8 and TRBJ1-3; D is undetermined. Trimming took off 0 bases at V and 2 bases at J, with 12 bases between the two ends. The CDR3 extends over 16 amino acids. The germline CDR1 and CDR2 sequences are SGHTS and YDEGEE. The CDR3 coding sequence is TGTGCCAGCAGCTTGGGGCGCTCAGACGCTGGAAACACCATATATTTT. Translated, it gives CASSLGRSDAGNTIYF.

This clonotype showed up many times. The V gene is TRBV20-1, the J gene TRBJ2-7; D remains unclear. The CDR3 is 12 residues long. The germline CDR1 and CDR2 sequences are DFQATT and SNEGSKA (reference sequence). Between the trimmed V and J ends, which lost 0 bases and 4 bases, there was a span of 7 bases. CDR3 DNA sequence: TGCAGTGCTAGAGACGATCCGTACGAGCAGTACTTC. It encodes CSARDDPYEQYF.

This clonotype has a handful of counts. The gene calls are TRBV20-1 and TRBJ1-1; no reliable D call. There are 12 residues in the CDR3. Trimming stripped 3 bases from V and 1 base from J, with 6 bases between. CDR1 is DFQATT, CDR2 SNEGSKA, per germline (reference sequence). The CDR3 DNA is TGCAGTGCTAGGTCTGGGAACACTGAAGCTTTCTTT. Its translation: CSARSGNTEAFF.